What follows are 14 T cell receptor beta chains derived from one specimen sequenced in a study of blood T cell repertoires in COVID-19. Sequencing was performed with immunoSEQ multiplex PCR; in TCRdb, only in-frame clones are kept and a portion is missing. The sample holds about 160,000 clones, roughly four fifths seen once. Sequenced input: peripheral blood. The receptors were sampled from a man in his fifties or sixties with active or convalescent COVID-19.

The genes are TRBV10-3 and TRBJ2-1; D remains ambiguous. V gave up 5 bases and J gave up 3 bases, with 5 bases separating them. Germline V gives CDR1 ENHRY, CDR2 SYGVKD. The CDR3 extends over 12 amino acids. CDR3 DNA sequence: TGTGCCATCAGTCCCAACTACAATGAGCAGTTCTTC. It translates to CAISPNYNEQFF.

This chain joins TRBV5-4 and TRBJ1-5, with 10 bases lining up with TRBD1. The trim removed 4 bases at V and 4 bases at J, leaving 5 bases unmatched. Germline V gene lookup returns CDR1 SGHNT and CDR2 YYREEE (reference sequence). This CDR3 has 15 amino acids. The CDR3 protein is CASSLDRGLNQPQHF. CDR3 nucleotide sequence: TGTGCCAGCAGCCTTGACAGGGGGCTAAATCAGCCCCAGCATTTT. Supplemented by reference TRBV5-4 and TRBJ1-5, the full variable domain reads ETGVTQSPTHLIKTRGQQVTLRCSSQSGHNTVSWYQQALGQGPQFIFQYYREEENGRGNFPPRFSGLQFPNYSSELNVNALELDDSALYLCASSLDRGLNQPQHFGDGTRLSIL.

The J gene is TRBJ1-1, the V gene TRBV2, with D hard to call. This CDR3 spans 16 amino acids. CDR1 and CDR2 (germline): SNHLY, FYNNEI. Trimming took 6 bases from V and 3 from J, leaving 20 bases between them. This CDR3 is CASRRVQMFTDTEAFF. CDR3 nucleotides: TGTGCCAGCAGGCGCGTACAGATGTTTACGGACACTGAAGCTTTCTTT.

The J gene is TRBJ2-2, the V gene TRBV29-1, with 12 bases identical to TRBD2. Per germline, CDR1 SQVTM and CDR2 ANQGSEA. This CDR3 comprises 13 residues. V lost 5 bases to trimming and J lost 7 bases; unmatched junction nucleotides: 2. The DNA of the CDR3 is TGCAGCGTTCTGACTAGCGGGGGCGGGGAGCTGTTTTTT. Translated: CSVLTSGGGELFF.

This clone has only a few counts. The gene calls are TRBV6-6 and TRBJ1-2; D is uncertain. This CDR3 has 15 residues. V was clipped by 0 bases and J by 6 bases, with 14 bases between them. In germline, CDR1 is MNHNY, CDR2 SVGAGI (reference sequence). The CDR3 spells CASSYSARGFDGYTF. Written as DNA, the CDR3 is TGTGCCAGCAGTTACTCGGCAAGAGGGTTCGATGGCTACACCTTC.

This clone was seen repeatedly, ten times or more. The chain links TRBV4-1 to TRBJ2-7; possible D gene TRBD1, 5 bases. The CDR3 length is 14 residues. Germline V gene lookup returns CDR1 MGHRA and CDR2 YSYEKL. Trimming took 0 bases from V and 3 from J, leaving 9 bases between them. The CDR3, as DNA: TGCGCCAGCAGCCAAGATCAGGGATTCTACGAGCAGTACTTC. Its protein product is CASSQDQGFYEQYF.

The chain is built from TRBV12-3 or TRBV12-4 and TRBJ2-1, with 10 positions matching TRBD1. With 8 bases clipped from V and 7 bases from J, the junction kept 5 bases outside the gene matches. This CDR3 is built from 13 residues. CDR3 residues: CASLPGQGNEQFF. Written as DNA, the CDR3 is TGTGCCAGCCTACCGGGACAGGGGAATGAGCAGTTCTTC.

The chain joins TRBV19 to TRBJ2-6; no clear D. Germline V gene data show CDR1 as LNHDA and CDR2 as SQIVND (reference sequence). The CDR3 length is 16 residues. The ends were cut back, 10 bases at V and 0 bases at J, with 16 bases in the middle. Here the CDR3 DNA reads TGTGCCACCATGGCAGGTGGAACCTCTGGGGCCAACGTCCTGACTTTC. Translation gives CATMAGGTSGANVLTF.

The V gene is TRBV9, the J gene TRBJ2-1; 9 bases are shared with TRBD1. CDR1 is SGDLS, CDR2 YYNGEE, per germline. The V and J ends lost 3 bases and 3 bases, in that order; junction bases with no gene match: 10. This CDR3 has 17 amino acids. CDR3 sequence (DNA): TGTGCCAGCAGCGGAAGCCCCGGACAGGGGTTCTACAATGAGCAGTTCTTC. It yields the protein CASSGSPGQGFYNEQFF. The entire variable domain, with the rest obtained from reference TRBV9 and TRBJ2-1, is as follows: DSGVTQTPKHLITATGQRVTLRCSPRSGDLSVYWYQQSLDQGLQFLIQYYNGEERAKGNILERFSAQQFPDLHSELNLSSLELGDSALYFCASSGSPGQGFYNEQFFGPGTRLTVL.

The V gene is TRBV18, the J gene TRBJ2-3; 7 bases match TRBD2. The CDR3 loop spans 15 amino acids. Per germline, CDR1 KGHSH and CDR2 LQKENI. With V trimmed by 2 bases and J by 3 bases, 5 bases remained unmatched. Written as DNA, the CDR3 is TGTGCCAGCTCACCAACGGGAGGAGGTACAGATACGCAGTATTTT. Amino acids: CASSPTGGGTDTQYF.

The chain has TRBV2 and TRBJ1-2; 8 bases agree with TRBD1. This CDR3 is 17 amino acids long. CDR1 SNHLY and CDR2 FYNNEI come from the germline V gene. The ends lost 6 bases at V and 4 bases at J; junction bases unmatched: 16. CDR3 sequence: CASRAGQGPTRGYGYTF. The CDR3 bases are TGTGCCAGCAGAGCCGGACAGGGACCAACACGCGGCTATGGCTACACCTTC.

This clone appeared a few times. The genes are TRBV19 and TRBJ1-1; possible D gene TRBD1, 5 bases. The CDR3 spans 16 residues. Germline V CDR1 and CDR2: LNHDA, SQIVND (reference sequence). V was trimmed by 5 bases and J by 1 base, leaving 17 bases between them. The CDR3: CASSLLPGGSNTEAFF. In DNA, the CDR3 is TGTGCCAGTAGTCTCCTCCCCGGGGGATCGAACACTGAAGCTTTCTTT.

The chain carries TRBV24-1 and TRBJ1-2, with D perhaps matching TRBD1 (5 bases). The CDR3 runs 12 residues. Trimming took off 6 bases at V and 9 bases at J, with 13 bases between the two ends. Germline V CDR1 and CDR2: KGHDR, SFDVKD. This CDR3 reads CATSMAGGRYTF. DNA of the CDR3: TGTGCCACCAGTATGGCGGGGGGACGCTACACCTTC.

This clone was seen more than once but under ten times. The chain is built from TRBV12-3 or TRBV12-4 and TRBJ1-2; TRBD1 matches 8 bases. There are 13 residues in the CDR3. J lost 8 bases, V lost 6 bases, and 8 bases had no gene match. The CDR3 DNA sequence: TGTGCCAGCAGCAACGACAGGGGCTGGGGCTACACCTTC. This encodes CASSNDRGWGYTF.